The sequence of this T cell receptor beta chain was determined in a study of blood T cell repertoires in COVID-19. Whole-study context: Acute and convalescent COVID-19 samples came from the United States, Italy and Spain. Sample material is recorded as cDNA or gDNA derived from T cells, B-cell-depleted T cells, or PBMCs.

In this sample, this clone turned up once. In germline, CDR1 is MNHNS, CDR2 SASEGT. V lost 1 base to trimming and J lost 6 bases; unmatched junction nucleotides: 2. The CDR3 is 14 residues long. Authors' methods: Amplification of reference gene primers was used by the study to estimate nucleated cell counts. Data came from immunoSEQ multiplex PCR; TCRdb stores just in-frame clones and leaves some out. V and J calls and clone size are given by that table; D and trimming were obtained from the DNA. This table has some 290,000 clones, 80% to 85% appearing once. The TCR originated in a woman in her sixties or seventies with active or convalescent COVID-19. The chain links TRBV6-1 to TRBJ1-2, with 10 bases that match TRBD1. The sequencing input was peripheral blood. CDR3 DNA sequence: TGTGCCAGCAGTGAAGTGGGGACAGGGGATGGCTACACCTTC. The encoded protein is CASSEVGTGDGYTF.